A single sample is the source of the 22 T cell receptor beta chains below, sequenced in a study of blood T cell repertoires in COVID-19. Clones were sequenced by immunoSEQ multiplex PCR, and TCRdb holds only the in-frame ones, with some missing. This sample has about 170,000 clones; over 80% occur once, and the top ten carry about 10%. Source material: peripheral blood. Source of these receptors: a woman older than 75 with active or convalescent COVID-19.

This clone was found once. The chain has TRBV10-3 and TRBJ2-1, with 9 bases fitting TRBD2. CDR3 length: 16 amino acids. Germline lookup yields CDR1 ENHRY and CDR2 SYGVKD. Losses at the gene ends were 0 bases for V and 5 bases for J; bases not matched to a gene: 5. The DNA for the CDR3 is TGTGCCATCAGTGAGTCAGCGGGGGGTACGGACAATGAGCAGTTCTTC. It yields the protein CAISESAGGTDNEQFF.

This clone was seen just once. This sequence joins TRBV5-1 and TRBJ1-1; possibly TRBD1 for D (6 bases). The CDR3 extends over 14 amino acids. V gave up 1 base and J gave up 0 bases, with 7 bases separating them. From germline, CDR1 is SGHRS and CDR2 YFSETQ. Here the CDR3 DNA reads TGCGCCAGCAGCTTGCAGGGGATGAACACTGAAGCTTTCTTT. It yields the protein CASSLQGMNTEAFF. Combining the CDR3 with reference TRBV5-1 and TRBJ1-1 gives the whole variable domain KAGVTQTPRYLIKTRGQQVTLSCSPISGHRSVSWYQQTPGQGLQFLFEYFSETQRNKGNFPGRFSGRQFSNSRSEMNVSTLELGDSALYLCASSLQGMNTEAFFGQGTRLTVV.

The V call is TRBV5-4, the J call TRBJ1-2, with TRBD1 identical over 10 bases. The CDR3 is 14 residues long. J lost 14 bases, V lost 4 bases, and 14 bases had no gene match. CDR1 is SGHNT, CDR2 YYREEE, per germline (reference sequence). The CDR3 is CASSVTGTGAWHTF. For the CDR3, the DNA is TGTGCCAGCAGCGTGACCGGGACAGGGGCTTGGCATACCTTC.

V is TRBV6-5 and J is TRBJ2-7; TRBD2 matches 7 bases. The CDR3 consists of 15 residues. V was clipped by 0 bases and J by 3 bases; unmatched bases: 5. Germline V gene sequence: CDR1 MNHEY, CDR2 SVGAGI. The CDR3 sequence is CASSYSGGNHYEQYF. DNA of the CDR3: TGTGCCAGCAGTTACTCGGGGGGGAATCACTACGAGCAGTACTTC.

The rearrangement uses TRBV7-2 and TRBJ1-5; 8 bases line up with TRBD1. V lost 5 bases and J lost 6; bases outside the gene matches: 9. This CDR3 is built from 15 residues. Germline V gene data show CDR1 as SGHTA and CDR2 as FQGNSA. The CDR3 region has the DNA TGTGCCAGCAGCCCGAAGGCGGGGACAGGTCAGCCCCAGCATTTT. As protein: CASSPKAGTGQPQHF.

Note on this clone: An end of the junction does not agree with germline; a read error may underlie this. This chain connects TRBV6-1 to TRBJ1-6; no clear D gene. Germline V gene data show CDR1 as MNHNS and CDR2 as SASEGT. There are 14 residues in the CDR3. This CDR3 is CASSEGSYTSPLHF. The DNA for the CDR3 is TGTGCCAGCAGTGAAGGTAGCTATACTTCACCCCTCCACTTT.

The chain employs TRBV10-1 and TRBJ2-7; the match to TRBD1 covers 8 bases. Germline-derived CDR1 and CDR2 are WNHNN and SYGVQD (reference sequence). J lost 0 bases, V lost 3 bases, and 4 bases had no gene match. This CDR3 region has 15 residues. Written as DNA, the CDR3 is TGCGCCAGCAGTGATGGGACAGGAGCCTCCTACGAGCAGTACTTC. As protein: CASSDGTGASYEQYF.

About this clone: Other DNA sequences in this specimen translate into the identical CDR3. J is TRBJ1-1 and V is TRBV6-5, with D unclear. The CDR3 has 12 residues. V gave up 4 bases and J gave up 0 bases, with 3 bases separating them. Germline V gene lookup returns CDR1 MNHEY and CDR2 SVGAGI. The CDR3 bases are TGTGCCAGCAGTTCCATGAACACTGAAGCTTTCTTT. Translating it yields CASSSMNTEAFF.

The chain combines TRBV10-3 with TRBJ2-7; D is possibly TRBD1 (8 bases). The V end lost 10 bases, the J end lost 0 bases, and 22 bases lay between the germline ends. Germline-derived CDR1 and CDR2 are ENHRY and SYGVKD. This CDR3 is built from 16 residues. The CDR3 protein is CATDGGTGEISYEQYF. CDR3 coding DNA: TGTGCCACCGACGGGGGGACAGGCGAAATCTCCTACGAGCAGTACTTC.

This chain connects TRBV21-1 to TRBJ1-1; TRBD1 is the table's D call, not checked against the DNA. TRBV21-1 is a known pseudogene. CDR3 length: 12 amino acids. This chain's CDR3 is CASRTGNTEAFF. In nucleotides, the CDR3 is TGTGCCAGCAGGACAGGGAACACTGAAGCTTTCTTT.

The chain links TRBV7-6 to TRBJ2-5; TRBD2 aligns across 9 bases. Germline V gene data show CDR1 as SGHVS and CDR2 as FNYEAQ. The CDR3 spans 16 residues. V was pared by 1 base and J by 5 bases, with 8 bases of the junction left unmatched. CDR3 nucleotides: TGTGCCAGCAGCTTAGAAGCGGGGGGCCTAGTGGAGACCCAGTACTTC. Translated, it gives CASSLEAGGLVETQYF.

This sequence joins TRBV7-2 and TRBJ2-1; no clear D gene. V was cut by 3 bases and J by 9 bases, with 6 bases left in between. The CDR3 runs to 11 residues. The V gene's germline CDR1 is SGHTA and CDR2 FQGNSA. The CDR3 reads CASSLALEQFF. The DNA for the CDR3 is TGTGCCAGCAGCTTGGCCCTTGAGCAGTTCTTC.

The genes are TRBV9 and TRBJ2-3; D is unresolved. CDR3 length: 13 residues. The V and J ends lost 4 bases and 1 base respectively, with 7 bases between them. CDR1 and CDR2 from the germline V gene are SGDLS and YYNGEE. CDR3: CASSLPGTDTQYF. The CDR3 coding sequence is TGTGCCAGCAGCCTCCCGGGCACAGATACGCAGTATTTT. The full variable domain, its missing parts supplied by reference TRBV9 and TRBJ2-3, is DSGVTQTPKHLITATGQRVTLRCSPRSGDLSVYWYQQSLDQGLQFLIQYYNGEERAKGNILERFSAQQFPDLHSELNLSSLELGDSALYFCASSLPGTDTQYFGPGTRLTVL.

The chain joins TRBV19 to TRBJ1-2, with D unresolved. The CDR3 has 11 amino acids. Between the trimmed V and J ends, which lost 5 bases and 3 bases, there was a span of 4 bases. Germline V gives CDR1 LNHDA, CDR2 SQIVND (reference sequence). This CDR3 reads CASSGYYGYTF. CDR3 in DNA: TGTGCCAGTAGTGGCTACTATGGCTACACCTTC.

V gene TRBV7-2 combines with J gene TRBJ1-1; D is possibly TRBD1 (6 bases). The V gene's germline CDR1 is SGHTA and CDR2 FQGNSA. This CDR3 region has 13 residues. Trimming stripped 6 bases from V and 3 bases from J, with 11 bases between. The CDR3 region has the DNA TGTGCCAGCAGTTTACAGGGTCACACTGAAGCTTTCTTT. Amino acid sequence: CASSLQGHTEAFF.

The chain recombines TRBV5-1 with TRBJ1-2; D possibly corresponds to TRBD1 (5 bases). Germline loops: CDR1 SGHRS, CDR2 YFSETQ. The CDR3 consists of 15 residues. The V and J ends lost 4 bases and 6 bases respectively, with 19 bases between them. This CDR3 is CASSPRVGGGDGYTF. In DNA, the CDR3 is TGCGCCAGCAGCCCCCGTGTCGGGGGGGGAGATGGCTACACCTTC.

The V and J genes are TRBV4-2 and TRBJ1-2; D perhaps matches TRBD1 (5 bases). The V and J ends lost 0 bases and 8 bases respectively, with 16 bases between them. Germline CDR1 and CDR2: LGHNA and YNFKEQ. This CDR3 spans 15 amino acids. CDR3 region: CASSQEVAGRGGYTF. The CDR3 DNA reads TGTGCCAGCAGCCAAGAGGTCGCGGGACGGGGAGGCTACACCTTC.

The chain couples TRBV29-1 to TRBJ2-7, with D unclear. Trimming removed 0 bases from V and 2 bases from J, with 11 bases in between. Germline CDR1 is SQVTM and CDR2 is ANQGSEA. The CDR3 has 14 amino acids. In DNA, the CDR3 is TGCAGCGTTGAAGAGGCAGGTAGTCCCTACGAGCAGTACTTC. Its translation: CSVEEAGSPYEQYF.

The CDR3 DNA is TGCAGCGTTGGGACAGGGCTTTATGGCTACACCTTC. Translation gives CSVGTGLYGYTF. J is TRBJ1-2 and V is TRBV29-1, with 8 bases lining up with TRBD1. There are 12 residues in the CDR3. V lost 4 bases, J lost 5 bases, and 3 bases stayed unmatched. Germline assignment: CDR1 SQVTM and CDR2 ANQGSEA.

The chain combines TRBV30 with TRBJ1-2; D remains ambiguous. Germline loops: CDR1 GTSNPN, CDR2 SVGIG (reference sequence). With 4 bases removed from V and 4 bases from J, the gap between germline ends came to 13 bases. The CDR3 is 13 amino acids. CDR3 region: CAWTLLGSYGYTF. DNA for the CDR3: TGTGCCTGGACCCTCCTAGGGAGCTATGGCTACACCTTC.

This chain uses TRBV21-1 with TRBJ1-1; the table's D call, TRBD1, has no DNA check behind it. TRBV21-1 counts as a pseudogene. The length of the CDR3 is 13 residues. CDR3 sequence reads: CASSKGNREKAFF. Written as DNA, the CDR3 is TGTGCCAGCAGCAAAGGGAACAGGGAGAAAGCTTTCTTT.

This chain joins TRBV9 and TRBJ2-7; tentative D call: TRBD1 (6 bases). CDR1 and CDR2 (germline): SGDLS, YYNGEE. The CDR3 sequence is 14 residues long. Trimming pared 0 bases from V and 0 bases from J, leaving 7 bases between. The chain's CDR3 is CASSVGDNSYEQYF. The CDR3 DNA reads as TGTGCCAGCAGCGTAGGGGACAACTCCTACGAGCAGTACTTC.